Shown below are 23 T cell receptor beta chains from a single sample sequenced in a study of T cells in Graves' hyperthyroidism and ophthalmopathy. TCR beta CDR3 region amplification was performed from RNA transcripts. HTBI primers were employed in a first-round RT-PCR of the TCR CDR3. MiXCR, run by TCRdb on the multiplex PCR reads, gives a single entry per CDR3 protein. The repertoire holds 690,000 or so distinct CDR3 sequences, with roughly 20% as singletons. Sequences were obtained from blood. The receptors were gathered from a woman aged 45-60 years with Graves' hyperthyroidism that later progressed to Graves' ophthalmopathy.

This clonotype was counted at least ten times. This rearrangement joins TRBV11-2 to TRBJ2-1; 10 nucleotides line up with TRBD2. The V gene's germline CDR1 is SGHAT and CDR2 FQNNGV. V was pared by 0 bases and J by 5 bases, with 4 bases of the junction left unmatched. This CDR3 has 16 amino acids. The CDR3 DNA reads as TGTGCCAGCAGCTTAGACCTAGCGGGGGAGGACAATGAGCAGTTCTTC. Encoded protein: CASSLDLAGEDNEQFF.

In this sample, this clonotype turned up a few times. The rearrangement joins TRBV7-9 to TRBJ2-1; D ambiguous. The CDR3 is 14 amino acids. Per germline, CDR1 SEHNR and CDR2 FQNEAQ (reference sequence). Between the trimmed V and J ends, which lost 3 bases and 4 bases, there was a span of 10 bases. CDR3 sequence (DNA): TGTGCCAGCAGCTTTATCCAGGATTACAATGAGCAGTTCTTC. Translation gives CASSFIQDYNEQFF.

The DNA of the CDR3 is TGTGCCAGCAGCTTCGACCCCCCTTCCCCTAGCGGGGGGACCCGGAGCACAGATACGCAGTATTTT. It specifies CASSFDPPSPSGGTRSTDTQYF. The chain combines TRBV13 with TRBJ2-3; 11 bases are a match to TRBD2. Germline loops: CDR1 PRHDT, CDR2 FYEKMQ (reference sequence). The CDR3 runs 22 residues. The V and J ends lost 3 bases and 0 bases, in that order; junction bases with no gene match: 20.

This clonotype was observed many times. The chain has TRBV5-1 and TRBJ1-2, with 10 bases that match TRBD1. Trimming took 4 bases from V and 0 from J; bases not matched to a gene: 6. Germline V gene data show CDR1 as SGHRS and CDR2 as YFSETQ. The CDR3 contains 16 residues. The CDR3 spells CASSATGGWSNYGYTF. In DNA, the CDR3 is TGCGCCAGCAGCGCGACAGGGGGCTGGTCTAACTATGGCTACACCTTC.

The rearrangement links TRBV19 to TRBJ1-1; D remains ambiguous. The germline V and J ends were trimmed by 6 bases and 3 bases, with 11 bases remaining between them. Germline CDR1 LNHDA, CDR2 SQIVND (reference sequence). This CDR3 is built from 13 residues. The CDR3: CASRELGYTEAFF. CDR3 bases: TGTGCCAGTAGAGAGTTGGGGTACACTGAAGCTTTCTTT.

The J gene is TRBJ1-6, the V gene TRBV5-1; D uncertain. The CDR3 spans 17 residues. Per the germline V gene, CDR1 is SGHRS and CDR2 is YFSETQ. Trimming pared 0 bases from V and 0 bases from J, leaving 10 bases between. CDR3 coding DNA: TGCGCCAGCAGCTTGGAGGCGGGAATCTCCTATAATTCACCCCTCCACTTT. Translation gives CASSLEAGISYNSPLHF. Looking up the rest from reference TRBV5-1 and TRBJ1-6 gives the full variable domain: KAGVTQTPRYLIKTRGQQVTLSCSPISGHRSVSWYQQTPGQGLQFLFEYFSETQRNKGNFPGRFSGRQFSNSRSEMNVSTLELGDSALYLCASSLEAGISYNSPLHFGNGTRLTVT.

The chain combines TRBV19 with TRBJ2-2; 7 bases are shared with TRBD1. This CDR3 spans 15 amino acids. V gave up 3 bases and J gave up 3 bases; unmatched junction bases: 4. The germline gives CDR1 LNHDA, CDR2 SQIVND (reference sequence). CDR3 residues: CASSMAGGYTGELFF. The CDR3 DNA follows: TGTGCCAGTAGTATGGCAGGGGGATACACCGGGGAGCTGTTTTTT. Complete variable domain (other parts from reference TRBV19 and TRBJ2-2): DGGITQSPKYLFRKEGQNVTLSCEQNLNHDAMYWYRQDPGQGLRLIYYSQIVNDFQKGDIAEGYSVSREKKESFPLTVTSAQKNPTAFYLCASSMAGGYTGELFFGEGSRLTVL.

This clonotype occurred many times. V and J are TRBV20-1 and TRBJ2-1; D is undetermined. The germline V gene encodes CDR1 DFQATT and CDR2 SNEGSKA (reference sequence). The CDR3 runs to 14 residues. V lost 0 bases and J lost 3, with 9 bases in between. CDR3 sequence reads: CSARDRVHYNEQFF. The CDR3 coding sequence is TGCAGTGCTAGAGATCGCGTGCACTACAATGAGCAGTTCTTC.

The chain joins TRBV4-1 to TRBJ2-5; D is ambiguous. V gave up 0 bases and J gave up 6 bases, with 8 bases separating them. CDR1 MGHRA and CDR2 YSYEKL come from the germline V gene. The CDR3 runs 13 residues. The CDR3, as DNA: TGCGCCAGCAGCCAAGATCCGACGCAGACCCAGTACTTC. This gives the protein CASSQDPTQTQYF.

At least ten counts were recorded for this clonotype. The chain joins TRBV20-1 to TRBJ2-1; 7 bases match TRBD2. Germline V lookup: CDR1 DFQATT, CDR2 SNEGSKA (reference sequence). This CDR3 contains 14 residues. V gave up 1 base and J gave up 4 bases; unmatched junction bases: 4. For the CDR3, the DNA is TGCAGTGCTAGAGGCGGGGGACTTTACAATGAGCAGTTCTTC. Translating it yields CSARGGGLYNEQFF.

The rearrangement uses TRBV2 and TRBJ2-7, with no clear D. The CDR3 has 12 residues. Germline CDR1 reads SNHLY; CDR2 reads FYNNEI. Deletions cut 8 bases from V and 3 bases from J, with 11 bases between. Written as DNA, the CDR3 is TGTGCCAGCGCGCGGCAGATCTACGAGCAGTACTTC. It specifies CASARQIYEQYF.

This clonotype was recorded at least ten times. The V call is TRBV3-1, the J call TRBJ1-1; unclear D gene. The germline V gene encodes CDR1 LGHDT and CDR2 YNNKEL (reference sequence). V was cut by 0 bases and J by 0 bases, with 5 bases left in between. This CDR3 is built from 14 residues. CDR3 DNA sequence: TGTGCCAGCAGCCAAGACCAGATGAACACTGAAGCTTTCTTT. Its translation is CASSQDQMNTEAFF.

J is TRBJ1-5 and V is TRBV29-1; D remains unclear. CDR3 length: 12 amino acids. Trimming left V 6 bases short and J 0 bases short, with 6 bases between. Germline CDR1 reads SQVTM; CDR2 reads ANQGSEA. CDR3 in amino acids: CSVRGSNQPQHF. CDR3 bases: TGCAGCGTGCGGGGTAGCAATCAGCCCCAGCATTTT.

At least ten counts were recorded for this clonotype. The rearrangement links TRBV7-9 to TRBJ2-5; TRBD2 might be the D (5 bases). The CDR3 has 16 residues. V was shortened by 2 bases and J by 1 base, with 14 bases between the two germline ends. Germline CDR1 reads SEHNR; CDR2 reads FQNEAQ (reference sequence). The CDR3 region is CASSLLLGEGQETQYF. CDR3 coding DNA: TGTGCCAGCAGCTTATTGCTGGGAGAGGGCCAAGAGACCCAGTACTTC.

The rearrangement joins TRBV12-3 or TRBV12-4 to TRBJ1-1, with 10 nucleotides matching TRBD1. The V and J ends lost 3 bases and 1 base, in that order; junction bases with no gene match: 5. The CDR3 is made up of 16 amino acids. This chain's CDR3 is CASSFSRDRGNTEAFF. The CDR3, as DNA: TGTGCCAGCAGTTTTTCCAGGGACAGGGGGAACACTGAAGCTTTCTTT.

This clonotype showed up many times. This chain connects TRBV11-2 to TRBJ2-3; TRBD2 might be the D (5 bases). The CDR3 runs to 19 residues. Trimming pared 2 bases from V and 0 bases from J, leaving 21 bases between. Germline V CDR1 and CDR2: SGHAT, FQNNGV. The CDR3 nucleotides read TGTGCCAGCAGCTTATTCGTCTCGAAGTACGGGGAAAGCACAGATACGCAGTATTTT. Its translation is CASSLFVSKYGESTDTQYF.

This chain links TRBV9 with TRBJ2-2; maybe TRBD1 (7 bases). There are 16 residues in the CDR3. V lost 1 base to trimming and J lost 6 bases, with 16 bases between them. Per the germline V gene, CDR1 is SGDLS and CDR2 is YYNGEE. CDR3 DNA: TGTGCCAGCAGCGTAAGGGCGGGGACAGAGGCCGGGGAGCTGTTTTTT. Protein: CASSVRAGTEAGELFF. The entire variable domain, with the rest obtained from reference TRBV9 and TRBJ2-2, is as follows: DSGVTQTPKHLITATGQRVTLRCSPRSGDLSVYWYQQSLDQGLQFLIQYYNGEERAKGNILERFSAQQFPDLHSELNLSSLELGDSALYFCASSVRAGTEAGELFFGEGSRLTVL.

This clonotype was recorded a few times. The chain recombines TRBV6-2 or TRBV6-3 with TRBJ1-3, with 9 bases aligning to TRBD1. The junction had 10 bases not matched to a gene; V was cut back by 5 bases and J by 8 bases. The CDR3 totals 15 residues. Germline values: CDR1 MNHEY, CDR2 SVGEGT. CDR3 amino acids: CASSDPGTGWYTIYF. CDR3 sequence (DNA): TGTGCCAGCAGTGACCCGGGGACAGGGTGGTACACCATATATTTT.

The rearrangement joins TRBV5-1 to TRBJ2-5, with D perhaps matching TRBD1 (6 bases). Germline V CDR1 and CDR2: SGHRS, YFSETQ. Trimming left V 0 bases short and J 14 bases short, with 17 bases between. CDR3 length: 13 residues. CDR3 sequence: CASSLVGDNSDYF. The CDR3 DNA sequence: TGCGCCAGCAGCTTGGTTGGGGACAACTCGGATTACTTC.

In this sample, this clonotype turned up many times. V is TRBV6-1 and J is TRBJ2-7, with 8 bases that match TRBD1. The CDR3 sequence is 15 residues long. CDR1 MNHNS and CDR2 SASEGT come from the germline V gene. V shed 1 base, J shed 5 bases, and the junction held 7 bases outside the gene matches. The CDR3 bases are TGTGCCAGCAGTGAAGTATGGACAGGGTACGACGAGCAGTACTTC. Translating it yields CASSEVWTGYDEQYF.

This clonotype was observed a single time. This may arise from a read error, as a much more abundant clone is one base away. The chain recombines TRBV18 with TRBJ1-2; D not resolved. CDR3 length: 14 residues. CDR1 is KGHSH, CDR2 LQKENI, per germline. CDR3 nucleotides: TGTGCCAGCTCACCACCGATCAACAACTATGGCTGCACCTTC. Its protein product is CASSPPINNYGCTF.

This clonotype was counted only a few times. The chain is built from TRBV10-2 and TRBJ2-2; weak D call: TRBD1 (6 bases). The CDR3 is 15 amino acids. The germline V and J ends were trimmed by 6 bases and 0 bases, with 11 bases remaining between them. The V gene's germline CDR1 is WSHSY and CDR2 SAAADI. The CDR3 sequence: CASRTTGTNTGELFF. The CDR3 DNA follows: TGCGCCAGCAGAACAACAGGGACGAACACCGGGGAGCTGTTTTTT.

This clonotype was seen a few times. The chain carries TRBV27 and TRBJ1-6; D is possibly TRBD1 (6 bases). This CDR3 contains 14 residues. Germline lookup yields CDR1 MNHEY and CDR2 SMNVEV (reference sequence). V lost 3 bases, J lost 10 bases, and 13 bases lay in between. In DNA, the CDR3 is TGTGCCAGCAGTTTCGGGGGCGCCGGATCACCCCTCCACTTT. Translating it yields CASSFGGAGSPLHF.